These 19 T cell receptor beta chains were all obtained from the same sample, sequenced in a study of blood T cell repertoires in COVID-19 (dated by TCRdb to 2019 to 2021). Library preparation employed the immunoSEQ multiplex PCR assay. Held by TCRdb, this immuneACCESS table contains in-frame sequences only and omits some clones. Under half of the omission traces to an unresolved V gene where checked; the cause of the rest is unknown. The sample yields approximately 80,000 clones; about 88% were counted once. The ten largest clonotypes hold approximately 9.1% of the sample. The source material was peripheral blood. The receptors shown here come from a human donor in a cohort sampled during active COVID-19.

The rearrangement joins TRBV2 to TRBJ2-3, with TRBD1 as a possible D gene (7 bases). This CDR3 spans 16 amino acids. In germline, CDR1 is SNHLY, CDR2 FYNNEI. Trimming took 4 bases from V and 3 from J, leaving 17 bases between them. DNA for the CDR3: TGTGCCAGCAGTGGAGGAGGGGACAGCGCTACAGATACGCAGTATTTT. Translating gives CASSGGGDSATDTQYF. Full variable domain (missing parts from reference TRBV2 and TRBJ2-3): EPEVTQTPSHQVTQMGQEVILRCVPISNHLYFYWYRQILGQKVEFLVSFYNNEISEKSEIFDDQFSVERPDGSNFTLKIRSTKLEDSAMYFCASSGGGDSATDTQYFGPGTRLTVL.

The rearrangement links TRBV4-1 to TRBJ2-2; D might be TRBD2 (6 bases). V was pared by 3 bases and J by 2 bases, with 25 bases between. Looked up from germline, CDR1 is MGHRA and CDR2 is YSYEKL. CDR3 length equals 20 residues. In DNA form, the CDR3 reads TGCGCCAGCAGCCACCCAATGGAGGGAGGCCCTAATCAAAACACCGGGGAGCTGTTTTTT. This encodes CASSHPMEGGPNQNTGELFF.

The chain joins TRBV28 to TRBJ2-7; 8 nucleotides agree with TRBD1. Germline loops: CDR1 MDHEN, CDR2 SYDVKM. The V segment lost 5 bases and the J segment 1 base; nucleotides outside the gene matches: 4. This CDR3 contains 14 residues. CDR3 in DNA: TGTGCCAGCAGTGCAGGGGGCATGTCCTACGAGCAGTACTTC. It specifies CASSAGGMSYEQYF.

There are a few counts of this clone. The chain is built from TRBV5-4 and TRBJ2-7; 9 nucleotides line up with TRBD1. V gave up 6 bases and J gave up 2 bases; unmatched junction bases: 6. Germline values: CDR1 SGHNT, CDR2 YYREEE (reference sequence). The CDR3 length is 14 residues. DNA of the CDR3: TGTGCCAGCAACTCCCGGGACAGGGCCTACGAGCAGTACTTC. Amino acid sequence: CASNSRDRAYEQYF.

In this sample, this clone turned up once. V gene TRBV6-1 combines with J gene TRBJ1-5, with D unclear. The germline V gene encodes CDR1 MNHNS and CDR2 SASEGT. This CDR3 is 14 amino acids long. Trimming shortened V by 3 bases and J by 2 bases, and 8 bases separated the two germline ends. In DNA form, the CDR3 reads TGTGCCAGCAGTGAGAGGTGGGGCAATCAGCCCCAGCATTTT. This encodes CASSERWGNQPQHF.

The CDR3 DNA reads TGTGCCAGCAGCTTAGACCCTGTCGGGGTAGACTATGGCTACACCTTC. Protein product: CASSLDPVGVDYGYTF. The J gene is TRBJ1-2, the V gene TRBV7-2; D is unclear. Germline loops: CDR1 SGHTA, CDR2 FQGNSA. This CDR3 has 16 residues. V lost 1 base and J 3 bases, leaving 15 bases between the germline ends.

DNA of the CDR3: TGCGCCAGCAGCTCCGAATGGGGGCGATATACCAAAAACATTCAGTACTTC. Its protein is CASSSEWGRYTKNIQYF. This sequence joins TRBV5-1 and TRBJ2-4; weak D call: TRBD1 (6 bases). The CDR3 is 17 amino acids. CDR1 SGHRS and CDR2 YFSETQ come from the germline V gene. V was trimmed by 3 bases and J by 2 bases, leaving 18 bases between them.

The chain recombines TRBV7-8 with TRBJ2-2; D gene ambiguous. This CDR3 has 13 residues. Germline CDR1 is SGHVS and CDR2 is FQNEAQ. V gave up 5 bases and J gave up 7 bases, with 11 bases separating them. The CDR3 sequence: CASSLIVDGELFF. The CDR3 DNA reads as TGTGCCAGCAGCCTTATAGTCGACGGGGAGCTGTTTTTT.

This clone has just a few counts. The chain joins TRBV5-1 to TRBJ1-6; 7 nucleotides match TRBD1. V shed 1 base, J shed 8 bases, and the junction held 3 bases outside the gene matches. The CDR3 has 14 residues. Germline V gene data show CDR1 as SGHRS and CDR2 as YFSETQ. As DNA, the CDR3 is TGCGCCAGCAGCTTGACAGGGGTTGATTCACCCCTCCACTTT. Translation: CASSLTGVDSPLHF.

The chain joins TRBV15 to TRBJ2-1; 10 positions match TRBD1. J lost 7 bases, V lost 3 bases, and 6 bases had no gene match. Per germline, CDR1 LNHNV and CDR2 YYDKDF (reference sequence). CDR3 size: 15 residues. CDR3 DNA sequence: TGTGCCACCAGCAGGGACAGGGGGGTGTGGAATGAGCAGTTCTTC. It is translated as CATSRDRGVWNEQFF.

The rearrangement uses TRBV6-5 and TRBJ2-5; weak D call: TRBD2 (6 bases). With 6 bases removed from V and 1 base from J, the gap between germline ends came to 12 bases. Germline values: CDR1 MNHEY, CDR2 SVGAGI. The CDR3 extends over 14 amino acids. Here the CDR3 DNA reads TGTGCCAGCAGCCGACCGGGACTCCAAGAGACCCAGTACTTC. It specifies CASSRPGLQETQYF.

This chain links TRBV5-1 with TRBJ1-1; 12 nucleotides align to TRBD1. CDR1 SGHRS and CDR2 YFSETQ come from the germline V gene. The ends lost 2 bases at V and 10 bases at J; junction bases unmatched: 3. The CDR3 is 13 residues long. The CDR3 nucleotides are TGCGCCAGCAGCTTAGGGACAGGGGGCCGAGCTTTCTTT. Its protein product is CASSLGTGGRAFF.

The rearrangement uses TRBV18 and TRBJ2-1, with TRBD1 identical over 10 bases. Germline V gene lookup returns CDR1 KGHSH and CDR2 LQKENI. The CDR3 sequence is 15 residues long. Losses at the gene ends were 5 bases for V and 7 bases for J; bases not matched to a gene: 8. The CDR3 DNA is TGTGCCAGCTCAGGAACCGGGACAGGGGTGAATGAGCAGTTCTTC. Protein sequence: CASSGTGTGVNEQFF.

The table lists this clone with a count of one. The V gene is TRBV4-2, the J gene TRBJ2-1, with 10 bases lining up with TRBD2. The germline V gene has CDR1 LGHNA and CDR2 YNFKEQ. V was pared by 0 bases and J by 8 bases, with 7 bases of the junction left unmatched. CDR3 length: 16 amino acids. The CDR3 spells CASSQDSLAGTYEQFF. CDR3 DNA sequence: TGTGCCAGCAGCCAAGATTCACTAGCGGGAACTTATGAGCAGTTCTTC.

This sequence joins TRBV7-3 and TRBJ2-5; the D gene is possibly TRBD2 (6 bases). Germline V CDR1 and CDR2: SGHTA, FQGTGA. Trimming stripped 1 base from V and 2 bases from J, with 11 bases between. The CDR3 is 15 amino acids. The CDR3 is CASSLSAGIQETQYF. CDR3 nucleotides: TGTGCCAGCAGCTTAAGTGCGGGGATACAAGAGACCCAGTACTTC. Variable domain in full (rest from reference TRBV7-3 and TRBJ2-5): GAGVSQTPSNKVTEKGKYVELRCDPISGHTALYWYRQSLGQGPEFLIYFQGTGAADDSGLPNDRFFAVRPEGSVSTLKIQRTERGDSAVYLCASSLSAGIQETQYFGPGTRLLVL.

This sequence joins TRBV5-4 and TRBJ1-1, with TRBD1 identical over 9 bases. The junction had 9 bases not matched to a gene; V was cut back by 3 bases and J by 3 bases. The V gene's germline CDR1 is SGHNT and CDR2 YYREEE (reference sequence). This CDR3 comprises 16 residues. The CDR3 DNA follows: TGTGCCAGCAGCTCCGGGACAGGGAGAATGGACACTGAAGCTTTCTTT. This translates into CASSSGTGRMDTEAFF.

The CDR3 here is CASSMGASGGNEQFF. The CDR3 bases are TGTGCCAGTAGTATGGGGGCTAGCGGGGGAAATGAGCAGTTCTTC. The chain joins TRBV19 to TRBJ2-1; the match to TRBD2 covers 10 bases. The CDR3 has 15 residues. Trimming removed 3 bases from V and 7 bases from J; junction bases left unmatched: 6. CDR1 and CDR2 (germline): LNHDA, SQIVND (reference sequence).

The chain uses TRBV10-3 and TRBJ1-5; 7 positions agree with TRBD1. With 6 bases clipped from V and 6 bases from J, the junction kept 5 bases outside the gene matches. The CDR3 length is 13 residues. Germline lookup yields CDR1 ENHRY and CDR2 SYGVKD. The CDR3 DNA is TGTGCCATCAGGGACGACAGGGCTCAGCCCCAGCATTTT. Protein: CAIRDDRAQPQHF.

The chain combines TRBV6-4 with TRBJ1-1; the D gene is possibly TRBD1 (5 bases). Trimming left V 5 bases short and J 5 bases short, with 12 bases between. This CDR3 contains 13 residues. Germline CDR1 is MRHNA and CDR2 is SNTAGT. CDR3 DNA: TGTGCCAGCAGTCAGACAGAGAGGACTGAAGCTTTCTTT. Its translation is CASSQTERTEAFF.